A selection of T cell receptor beta chains follows, all from one sample in a study of cytomegalovirus exposure and HLA in healthy donors. Libraries were prepared by immunoSEQ multiplex PCR; TCRdb keeps only in-frame clonotypes and omits some of them. The table lists over 80,000 clones, more than 70% of them singletons, with about 3.1% in the top ten. Input material: PBMCs. All receptors derive from a middle-aged man in good health and CMV-seronegative. Both conserved end residues are part of each CDR3. Each record gives: D gene, V gene, clone size, J gene, CDR3 length, CDR3 DNA, CDR3 protein. A D gene is named only where the DNA matches it firmly. Rows give clone size only sometimes, using once, few, many, or a class for an expanded clone.

d_gene: TRBD1
v_gene: TRBV4-1
abundance: -
j_gene: TRBJ1-1
len: 16
CDR3nt: TGCGCCAGCAGCCATACTTCCGGGACAGGGTACGCTGAAGCTTTCTTT
CDR3aa: CASSHTSGTGYAEAFF

d_gene: -
v_gene: TRBV28
abundance: few
j_gene: TRBJ2-7
len: 12
CDR3nt: TGTGCCAGCAGTTTATTCGGGGGCGAGCAGTACTTC
CDR3aa: CASSLFGGEQYF

d_gene: TRBD2
v_gene: TRBV5-1
abundance: -
j_gene: TRBJ2-3
len: 20
CDR3nt: TGCGCCAGCAGCTTGTTTGTTAGCGGGGGGGGACTATTTCCCACAGATACGCAGTATTTT
CDR3aa: CASSLFVSGGGLFPTDTQYF

d_gene: -
v_gene: TRBV6-1
abundance: -
j_gene: TRBJ1-5
len: 13
CDR3nt: TGTGCCACACAGGGCGAGTGGAGTCAGCCCCAGCATTTT
CDR3aa: CATQGEWSQPQHF

d_gene: TRBD1
v_gene: TRBV4-3
abundance: -
j_gene: TRBJ1-3
len: 15
CDR3nt: TGCGCCAGCAGCCGAGACAGGGGGTCTGGAAACACCATATATTTT
CDR3aa: CASSRDRGSGNTIYF

d_gene: TRBD1
v_gene: TRBV5-1
abundance: -
j_gene: TRBJ2-7
len: 15
CDR3nt: TGCGCCAGCAGCTTGGTTGTGACAGGGGAAGTCGAGCAGTACTTC
CDR3aa: CASSLVVTGEVEQYF

d_gene: -
v_gene: TRBV10-3
abundance: -
j_gene: TRBJ1-5
len: 13
CDR3nt: TGTGCCACGGTAGCCTATAGCAATCAGCCCCAGCATTTT
CDR3aa: CATVAYSNQPQHF

d_gene: TRBD1
v_gene: TRBV2
abundance: -
j_gene: TRBJ2-7
len: 13
CDR3nt: TGTGCCAGGAGTATTGACAGGGAGTACGAGCAGTACTTC
CDR3aa: CARSIDREYEQYF

d_gene: TRBD1
v_gene: TRBV9
abundance: -
j_gene: TRBJ1-2
len: 18
CDR3nt: TGTGCCAGCAGCGTCGCTCGTTCGACAGGGCATCCTAACTATGGCTACACCTTC
CDR3aa: CASSVARSTGHPNYGYTF

d_gene: -
v_gene: TRBV7-3
abundance: few
j_gene: TRBJ2-6
len: 16
CDR3nt: TGTGCCAGCAGCTTAGGCAGTGGTTATGGGGCCAACGTCCTGACTTTC
CDR3aa: CASSLGSGYGANVLTF

d_gene: TRBD2
v_gene: TRBV7-9
abundance: -
j_gene: TRBJ2-1
len: 15
CDR3nt: TGTGCCAGCAGCTCCGAGCGGGGCATCTACAATGAGCAGTTCTTC
CDR3aa: CASSSERGIYNEQFF

d_gene: -
v_gene: TRBV28
abundance: -
j_gene: TRBJ1-5
len: 15
CDR3nt: TGTGCCAGCAGGCGTTACAGGGATAGCAATCAGCCCCAGCATTTT
CDR3aa: CASRRYRDSNQPQHF

d_gene: -
v_gene: TRBV10-2
abundance: -
j_gene: TRBJ1-5
len: 15
CDR3nt: TGCGCCAGCAGTGAGTCCCAGGGAAGAAGTCAGCCCCAGCATTTT
CDR3aa: CASSESQGRSQPQHF

d_gene: TRBD2
v_gene: TRBV7-9
abundance: -
j_gene: TRBJ2-1
len: 15
CDR3nt: TGTGCCAGCAGCTTTAGGACTAGCGGTTCCAATGAGCAGTTCTTC
CDR3aa: CASSFRTSGSNEQFF

d_gene: TRBD1
v_gene: TRBV28
abundance: -
j_gene: TRBJ2-7
len: 12
CDR3nt: TGTGTCTCCCGGGACAGACCCTACGAGCAGTACTTC
CDR3aa: CVSRDRPYEQYF

d_gene: -
v_gene: TRBV7-3
abundance: few
j_gene: TRBJ2-2
len: 14
CDR3nt: TGTGCCAGCAGCCAGGACAGAGCCACCGGGGAGCTGTTTTTT
CDR3aa: CASSQDRATGELFF

d_gene: TRBD1
v_gene: TRBV11-2
abundance: -
j_gene: TRBJ1-2
len: 15
CDR3nt: TGTGCCAGCAGCTCCACAGGGGAAAGTAACAGGGGCTACACCTTC
CDR3aa: CASSSTGESNRGYTF

d_gene: -
v_gene: TRBV14
abundance: -
j_gene: TRBJ2-1
len: 13
CDR3nt: TGTGCCAGCAGCGAAAACCTCGGTTCGGAGCAGTTCTTC
CDR3aa: CASSENLGSEQFF

d_gene: TRBD2
v_gene: TRBV7-3
abundance: -
j_gene: TRBJ2-1
len: 16
CDR3nt: TGTGCCAGCAGCTTAAGCGGGACTAGCGGGGGGAATGAGCAGTTCTTC
CDR3aa: CASSLSGTSGGNEQFF

d_gene: -
v_gene: TRBV19
abundance: once
j_gene: TRBJ1-1
len: 15
CDR3nt: TGTGCCAGTAGTATCTCCGTGACAGCGAACACTGAAGCTTTCTTT
CDR3aa: CASSISVTANTEAFF

d_gene: TRBD1
v_gene: TRBV7-8
abundance: -
j_gene: TRBJ1-1
len: 14
CDR3nt: TGTGCCAGCAGCTTTTCAGGGGGCCGAACTGAAGCTTTCTTT
CDR3aa: CASSFSGGRTEAFF

d_gene: -
v_gene: TRBV11-3
abundance: -
j_gene: TRBJ2-7
len: 13
CDR3nt: TGTGCCAGCAGCTGGGGACAAGCTTACGAGCAGTACTTC
CDR3aa: CASSWGQAYEQYF

d_gene: -
v_gene: TRBV10-3
abundance: -
j_gene: TRBJ1-3
len: 14
CDR3nt: TGTGCCATTAAACGACAGGATTCGGGAAACACCATATATTTT
CDR3aa: CAIKRQDSGNTIYF

d_gene: -
v_gene: TRBV9
abundance: -
j_gene: TRBJ2-7
len: 14
CDR3nt: TGTGCCAGCAGCGTAGAGGGCAGGGTGGACGAGCAGTACTTC
CDR3aa: CASSVEGRVDEQYF

d_gene: -
v_gene: TRBV6-6
abundance: -
j_gene: TRBJ2-1
len: 14
CDR3nt: TGTGCCAGCAGCCCGTCTAGCGACTACAATGAGCAGTTCTTC
CDR3aa: CASSPSSDYNEQFF

d_gene: -
v_gene: TRBV27
abundance: -
j_gene: TRBJ1-4
len: 20
CDR3nt: TGTGCCAGCAGTTTATCATCAAGGGATGCGGACAGAGTTATTAATGAAAAACTGTTTTTT
CDR3aa: CASSLSSRDADRVINEKLFF

d_gene: -
v_gene: TRBV5-6
abundance: -
j_gene: TRBJ1-2
len: 13
CDR3nt: TGTGCCAGCAGCTCCGGACAGCCTTATGGCTACACCTTC
CDR3aa: CASSSGQPYGYTF